Listed here is a single T cell receptor beta chain. Libraries were prepared by immunoSEQ multiplex PCR; TCRdb keeps only in-frame clonotypes and omits some of them. The table lists some 80,000 clones, roughly 85% of them singletons. This sample is drawn from a study of blood T cell repertoires in COVID-19. CDR3 length: 13 residues. In germline, CDR1 is SEHNR, CDR2 FQNEAQ (reference sequence). The germline V and J ends were trimmed by 5 bases and 0 bases, with 7 bases remaining between them. The chain uses TRBV7-9 and TRBJ1-1; the D is unclear. Sequenced input: peripheral blood. The sequence derives from a woman in her 70s with acute or convalescent COVID-19. The DNA for the CDR3 is TGTGCCAGCAGCGCGGAGTTGAACACTGAAGCTTTCTTT. Translation gives CASSAELNTEAFF.